This TCR beta chain was documented in a study of PD-1 blockade in mismatch repair-deficient tumors. This sample's time point: approximately 10-day in vitro stimulation with candidate neoantigen peptide 4. Using immunoSEQ multiplex PCR, the repertoire was profiled, and TCRdb retains in-frame clones only, with some absent. The sample carries about 13,000 clones, less than 90% recorded once. With regard to this clone: Antigen: not known.

The TCR comes from an adult with mismatch repair-deficient cancer. The specimen was cells cultured in vitro, collected from a patient treated with pembrolizumab.

The CDR3 nucleotides are TGTGCCAGCAGTTCCCCCCCCAGCTCCTATAATTCACCCCTCCACTTT. Protein: CASSSPPSSYNSPLHF. This sequence joins TRBV28 and TRBJ1-6, with D hard to call. V was trimmed by 4 bases and J by 0 bases, leaving 10 bases between them. This CDR3 spans 16 amino acids. The germline V gene encodes CDR1 MDHEN and CDR2 SYDVKM. Full variable domain (remainder filled in from reference TRBV28 and TRBJ1-6): DVKVTQSSRYLVKRTGEKVFLECVQDMDHENMFWYRQDPGLGLRLIYFSYDVKMKEKGDIPEGYSVSREKKERFSLILESASTNQTSMYLCASSSPPSSYNSPLHFGNGTRLTVT.